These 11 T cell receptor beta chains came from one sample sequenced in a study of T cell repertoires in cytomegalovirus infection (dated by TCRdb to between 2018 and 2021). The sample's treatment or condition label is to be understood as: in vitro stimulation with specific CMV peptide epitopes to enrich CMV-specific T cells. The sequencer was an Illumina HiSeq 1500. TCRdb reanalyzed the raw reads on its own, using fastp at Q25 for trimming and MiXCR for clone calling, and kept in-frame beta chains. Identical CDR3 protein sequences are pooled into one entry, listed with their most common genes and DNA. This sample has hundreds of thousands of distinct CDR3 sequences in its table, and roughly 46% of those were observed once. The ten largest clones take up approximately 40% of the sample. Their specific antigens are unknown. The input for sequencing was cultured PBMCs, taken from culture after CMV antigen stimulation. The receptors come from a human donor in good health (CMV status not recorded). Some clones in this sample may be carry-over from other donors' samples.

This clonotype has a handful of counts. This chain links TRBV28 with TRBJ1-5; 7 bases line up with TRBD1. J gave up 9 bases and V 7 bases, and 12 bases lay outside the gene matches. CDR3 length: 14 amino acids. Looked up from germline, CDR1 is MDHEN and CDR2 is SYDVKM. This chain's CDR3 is CASTAGDSFWPQHF. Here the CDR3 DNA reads TGTGCCAGCACGGCGGGGGACAGCTTTTGGCCCCAGCATTTT.

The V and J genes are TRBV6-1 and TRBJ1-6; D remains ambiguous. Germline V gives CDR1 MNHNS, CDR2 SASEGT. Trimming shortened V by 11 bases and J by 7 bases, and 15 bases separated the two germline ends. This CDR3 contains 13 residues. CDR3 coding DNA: TGTGCCGCGAGGGCACATTTAAATTCACCCCTCCACTTT. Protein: CAARAHLNSPLHF.

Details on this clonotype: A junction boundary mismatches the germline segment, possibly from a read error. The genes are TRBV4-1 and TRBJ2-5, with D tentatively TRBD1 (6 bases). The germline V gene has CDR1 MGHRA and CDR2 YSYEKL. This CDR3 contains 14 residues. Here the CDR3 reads CASSQARQEETQYF. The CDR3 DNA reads TGTGCCAGCAGCCAAGCCCGACAGGAAGAGACCCAGTACTTC.

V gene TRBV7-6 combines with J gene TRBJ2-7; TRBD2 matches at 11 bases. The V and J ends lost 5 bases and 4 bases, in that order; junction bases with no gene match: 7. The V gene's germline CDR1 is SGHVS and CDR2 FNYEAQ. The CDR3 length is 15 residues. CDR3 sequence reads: CASSRRLAGRYEQYF. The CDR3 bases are TGTGCCAGCAGCCGCAGACTAGCGGGAAGGTACGAGCAGTACTTC.

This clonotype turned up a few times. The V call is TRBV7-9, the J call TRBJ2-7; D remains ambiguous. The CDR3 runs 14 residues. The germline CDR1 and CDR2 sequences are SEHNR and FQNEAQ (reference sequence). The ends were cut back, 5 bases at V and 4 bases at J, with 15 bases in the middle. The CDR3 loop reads CASSGPRRLYEQYF. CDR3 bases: TGTGCCAGCAGCGGCCCTCGACGGCTATACGAGCAGTACTTC.

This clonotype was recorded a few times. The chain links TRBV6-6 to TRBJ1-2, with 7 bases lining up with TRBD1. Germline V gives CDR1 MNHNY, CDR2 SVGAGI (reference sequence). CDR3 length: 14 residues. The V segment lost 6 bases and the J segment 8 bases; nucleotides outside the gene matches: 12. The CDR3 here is CASSRTGVSYGYTF. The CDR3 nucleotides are TGTGCCAGCAGCCGGACAGGAGTCTCCTACGGCTACACCTTC.

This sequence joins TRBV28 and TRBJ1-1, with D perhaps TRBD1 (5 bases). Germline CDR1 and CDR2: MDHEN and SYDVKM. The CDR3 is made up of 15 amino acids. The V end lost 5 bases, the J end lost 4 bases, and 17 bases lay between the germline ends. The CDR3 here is CASSPTPGVPTEAFF. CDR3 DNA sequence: TGTGCCAGCAGTCCGACTCCGGGGGTCCCCACTGAAGCTTTCTTT.

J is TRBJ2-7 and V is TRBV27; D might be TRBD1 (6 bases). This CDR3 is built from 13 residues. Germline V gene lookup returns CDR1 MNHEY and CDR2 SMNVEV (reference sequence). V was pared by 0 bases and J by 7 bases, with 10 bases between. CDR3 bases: TGTGCCAGCAGTTTATCGAGCAGGGGAGAGCAGTACTTC. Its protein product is CASSLSSRGEQYF.

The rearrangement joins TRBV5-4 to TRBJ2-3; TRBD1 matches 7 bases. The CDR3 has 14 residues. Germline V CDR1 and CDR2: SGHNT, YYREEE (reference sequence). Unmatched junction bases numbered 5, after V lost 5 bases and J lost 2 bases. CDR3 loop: CASRGTAYTDTQYF. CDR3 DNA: TGTGCCAGCAGGGGGACAGCCTACACAGATACGCAGTATTTT.

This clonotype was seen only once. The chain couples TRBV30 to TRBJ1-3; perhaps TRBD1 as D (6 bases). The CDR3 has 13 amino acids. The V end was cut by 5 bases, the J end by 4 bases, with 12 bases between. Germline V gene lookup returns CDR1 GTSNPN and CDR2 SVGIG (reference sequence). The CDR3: CAWQTGEGNTIYF. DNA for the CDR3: TGTGCCTGGCAGACAGGAGAGGGAAACACCATATATTTT.

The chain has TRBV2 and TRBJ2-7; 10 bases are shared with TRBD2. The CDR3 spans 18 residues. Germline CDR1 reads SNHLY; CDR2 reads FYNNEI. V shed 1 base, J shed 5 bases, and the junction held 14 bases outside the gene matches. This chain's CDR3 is CASSEVSRGWSGRDEQYF. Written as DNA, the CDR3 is TGTGCCAGCAGTGAAGTTTCCCGCGGTTGGAGCGGGAGGGACGAGCAGTACTTC.